This T cell receptor (beta chain) was obtained from a study of regulatory T cells in long-lasting Graves disease. Overall study context: Persistent Graves' disease denoted over 5 years of antithyroid drugs plus positive TSH receptor antibodies.

Construction of TCR beta libraries relied on iRepertoire HTBI primers and on Arm-PCR targeting CDR3 regions. In TCRdb, the multiplex PCR reads were re-called with MiXCR into one record per CDR3 protein. Of roughly 500,000 distinct CDR3 sequences listed, 20% to 25% were seen once; the top ten hold about 6.6%. Findings and limits, study-wide: Patients with persistent disease showed a bias toward TRBV28, TRBJ1-2 and TRBJ2-5.

The time point denotes: persistent/refractory GD, antithyroid drugs over 5 years with positive TRAb. TCR sequences were obtained from RNA taken from PBMCs. There are 15 residues in the CDR3. Germline V gives CDR1 SNHLY, CDR2 FYNNEI. Trimming shortened V by 5 bases and J by 5 bases, and 18 bases separated the two germline ends. This clonotype was found many times. What it binds is not known. This sequence joins TRBV2 and TRBJ1-1; the D gene is possibly TRBD1 (6 bases). This TCR came from a female donor with Graves disease. Source: peripheral blood mononuclear cells (PBMCs), taken when the disease was refractory, from a patient treated with antithyroid drugs. CDR3 residues: CASSKGGQGGTEAFF. The CDR3 nucleotides read TGTGCCAGCAGTAAAGGGGGTCAGGGAGGGACTGAAGCTTTCTTT.